This TCR beta chain originates from a study of blood T cell repertoires in COVID-19. About the research overall: Material from acute and convalescent COVID-19 was sourced from the United States, Italy and Spain. PBMCs, B-cell-depleted T cells, or T cells were the source of the cDNA or gDNA that made up the material.

As handled by the study authors: The assay estimated nucleated cells by amplifying reference gene primers. The assay was immunoSEQ multiplex PCR, and TCRdb's table has in-frame clones only and misses some. The V and J calls and clone size come from that table; D and trimming were worked out from the DNA. The sample has tens of thousands of clones, 80% to 90% seen once; the top ten hold about 18%. The germline CDR1 and CDR2 sequences are SGHTA and FQGNSA. The V end was cut by 0 bases, the J end by 7 bases, with 22 bases between. The CDR3 has 18 residues. Sequences were obtained from peripheral blood. This receptor was taken from a human donor in a cohort sampled during active COVID-19. This sequence joins TRBV7-2 and TRBJ2-1, with a weak D call TRBD2 (9 bases). The CDR3 is CASSLARGVAGDRNEQFF. CDR3 DNA sequence: TGTGCCAGCAGCTTAGCTCGGGGCGTAGCGGGGGACAGGAATGAGCAGTTCTTC.